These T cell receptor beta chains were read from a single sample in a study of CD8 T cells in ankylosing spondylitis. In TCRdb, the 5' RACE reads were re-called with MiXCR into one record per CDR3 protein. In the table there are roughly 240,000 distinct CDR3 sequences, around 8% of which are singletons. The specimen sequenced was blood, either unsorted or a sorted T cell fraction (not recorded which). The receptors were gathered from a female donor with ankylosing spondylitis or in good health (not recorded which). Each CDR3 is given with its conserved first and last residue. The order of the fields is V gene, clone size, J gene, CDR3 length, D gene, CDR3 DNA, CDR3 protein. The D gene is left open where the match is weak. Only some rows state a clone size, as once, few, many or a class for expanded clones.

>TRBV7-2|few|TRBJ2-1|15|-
TGTGCCAGCAGCGAGGGCGGGACTCCCTGGAATGAGCAGTTCTTC
CASSEGGTPWNEQFF
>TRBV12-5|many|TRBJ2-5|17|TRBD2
TGTGCTAGTGGTTTGTTCCCTAGCGGTACGGTTCAAGAGACCCAGTACTTC
CASGLFPSGTVQETQYF
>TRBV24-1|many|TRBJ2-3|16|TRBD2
TGTGCCACCAGTGATTCTAGCGGGGTAACCCCAGATACGCAGTATTTT
CATSDSSGVTPDTQYF
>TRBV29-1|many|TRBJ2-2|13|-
TGCAGCGTTGACGGGGCGAACACCGGGGAGCTGTTTTTT
CSVDGANTGELFF
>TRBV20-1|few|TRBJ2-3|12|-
TGCAGTGCTAGAGGCAGGGTTGATACGCAGTATTTT
CSARGRVDTQYF
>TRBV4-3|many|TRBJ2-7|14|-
TGCGCCAGCAGCCAAGGTCGACGGTTTAGGGGGCAGTACTTC
CASSQGRRFRGQYF
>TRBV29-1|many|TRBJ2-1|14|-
TGCAGCGTTGAAGTTGCGGGGTCTGGGAATGAGCAGTTCTTC
CSVEVAGSGNEQFF
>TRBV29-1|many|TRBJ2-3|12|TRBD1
TGCAGCGCGGGACAGGCTGCAGATACGCAGTATTTT
CSAGQAADTQYF
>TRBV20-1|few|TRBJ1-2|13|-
TGCAGTGCCAAGCCCGGGGCGGGGTATGGCTACACCTTC
CSAKPGAGYGYTF
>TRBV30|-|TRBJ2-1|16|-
TGTGCCTGGACTAGGGACTCCACAAGCTCCTACAATGAGCAGTTCTTC
CAWTRDSTSSYNEQFF
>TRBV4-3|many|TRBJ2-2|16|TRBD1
TGCGCCAGCAGCCAGACAGGGTCCGCCCGAACCGGGGAGCTGTTTTTT
CASSQTGSARTGELFF
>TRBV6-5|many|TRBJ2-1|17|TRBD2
TGTGCCAGCAGTTACTCTCGAGCGGGAGGGTCCTACAATGAGCAGTTCTTC
CASSYSRAGGSYNEQFF
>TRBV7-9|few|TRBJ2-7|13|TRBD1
TGTGCCAGCAGCTCGTCCCGGGACAGGGAGCAGTACTTC
CASSSSRDREQYF
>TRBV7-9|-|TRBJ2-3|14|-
TGTGCCAGCAGCTTAGCCGGGAACACAGATACGCAGTATTTT
CASSLAGNTDTQYF
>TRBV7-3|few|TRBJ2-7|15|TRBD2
TGTGCCAGCAGCCCAACCGGGGGGAGCTCCTACGAGCAGTACTTC
CASSPTGGSSYEQYF
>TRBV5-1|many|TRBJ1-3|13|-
TGCGCCAGCAGCTTGTCAGCTGGCGGCACCATATATTTT
CASSLSAGGTIYF
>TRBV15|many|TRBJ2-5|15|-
TGTGCCACCAGCAGAGATTTTAGCAGGGAAGAGACCCAGTACTTC
CATSRDFSREETQYF
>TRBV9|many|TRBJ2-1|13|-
TGTGCCAGCAGCGTAGGACCCAGCAATGAGCAGTTCTTC
CASSVGPSNEQFF
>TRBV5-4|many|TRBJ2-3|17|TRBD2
TGTGCCAGCAGCGAAAGTTCTAGCGGGAGAATCGCAGATACGCAGTATTTT
CASSESSSGRIADTQYF
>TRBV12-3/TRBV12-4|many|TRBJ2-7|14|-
TGTGCCAGCACCCCGGCGGAGTCCTCCTACGAGCAGTACTTC
CASTPAESSYEQYF
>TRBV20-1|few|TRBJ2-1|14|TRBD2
TGCAGTGCTAGAGTCCTAGCGGGGTGGGATGAGCAGTTCTTC
CSARVLAGWDEQFF
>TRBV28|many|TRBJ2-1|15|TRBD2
TGTGCCAGCAGCCTCCGGGAGGCCCGAAATACAAAGCAGTTCTTC
CASSLREARNTKQFF